These 29 T cell receptor beta chains came from one sample sequenced in a study of cytomegalovirus exposure and HLA in healthy donors. Primers included in the PCR were 60 Vbeta and 13 Jbeta primers. Profiling relied on immunoSEQ multiplex PCR, and the TCRdb table lists in-frame clones only, not all of them. The table includes about 200,000 clones, about 83% detected once. Sequencing was carried out using PBMCs. The receptors originated from a middle-aged man in good health and CMV-seronegative.

This rearrangement joins TRBV5-1 to TRBJ1-6; D unclear. The CDR3 length is 17 residues. Trimming stripped 0 bases from V and 9 bases from J, with 19 bases between. Germline V gene lookup returns CDR1 SGHRS and CDR2 YFSETQ. The CDR3 nucleotides read TGCGCCAGCAGCTTGGGAGGTGGAGAGGCAGCCTCTTCACCCCTCCACTTT. As protein: CASSLGGGEAASSPLHF.

This chain uses TRBV20-1 with TRBJ1-3; D uncertain. V was pared by 6 bases and J by 3 bases, with 6 bases between. Germline V gene data show CDR1 as DFQATT and CDR2 as SNEGSKA (reference sequence). This CDR3 contains 11 residues. Written as DNA, the CDR3 is TGCAGTGCGATAGTTGGAAACACCATATATTTT. Translation gives CSAIVGNTIYF.

Points on this clone: Other DNA sequences of this sample code for an identical CDR3. The CDR3 is CASSYGGSYEQYF. CDR3 coding DNA: TGTGCCAGCAGTTACGGAGGGTCGTACGAGCAGTACTTC. The chain employs TRBV6-5 and TRBJ2-7; D is possibly TRBD2 (6 bases). CDR1 MNHEY and CDR2 SVGAGI come from the germline V gene. V lost 2 bases, J lost 4 bases, and 9 bases lay in between. This CDR3 spans 13 amino acids.

The chain is built from TRBV7-6 and TRBJ2-2, with TRBD2 as a possible D gene (6 bases). V lost 1 base, J lost 5 bases, and 17 bases lay in between. This CDR3 comprises 17 residues. CDR1 is SGHVS, CDR2 FNYEAQ, per germline. This CDR3 is CASSLDDYAGLTGELFF. In DNA, the CDR3 is TGTGCCAGCAGCTTAGATGATTATGCGGGGTTAACCGGGGAGCTGTTTTTT.

The chain combines TRBV19 with TRBJ1-5, with D unresolved. This CDR3 is built from 14 residues. Between the trimmed V and J ends, which lost 5 bases and 5 bases, there was a span of 13 bases. Germline lookup yields CDR1 LNHDA and CDR2 SQIVND (reference sequence). CDR3 sequence: CASSPIGKDQPQHF. CDR3 nucleotide sequence: TGTGCCAGTAGTCCAATCGGGAAGGATCAGCCCCAGCATTTT.

The gene calls are TRBV2 and TRBJ1-4; 7 nucleotides line up with TRBD1. The V and J ends lost 10 bases and 5 bases, in that order; junction bases with no gene match: 13. The CDR3 spans 15 residues. CDR1 is SNHLY and CDR2 is FYNNEI in the germline V gene. The CDR3 loop reads CATPRSGGGNEKLFF. The DNA of the CDR3 is TGTGCCACCCCGCGCTCAGGGGGTGGGAATGAAAAACTGTTTTTT.

This clone was found a few times. This sequence joins TRBV7-9 and TRBJ1-4, with 8 nucleotides matching TRBD1. Germline CDR1 reads SEHNR; CDR2 reads FQNEAQ (reference sequence). The CDR3 is 15 residues long. The V gene end was trimmed by 5 bases and the J gene end by 7 bases; junction bases not matched to a gene: 9. Written as DNA, the CDR3 is TGTGCCAGCAGCCCCCAGGACAGGGCGGCTGAAAAACTGTTTTTT. It specifies CASSPQDRAAEKLFF. Supplemented by reference TRBV7-9 and TRBJ1-4, the full variable domain reads DTGVSQNPRHKITKRGQNVTFRCDPISEHNRLYWYRQTLGQGPEFLTYFQNEAQLEKSRLLSDRFSAERPKGSFSTLEIQRTEQGDSAMYLCASSPQDRAAEKLFFGSGTQLSVL.

The V and J genes are TRBV6-5 and TRBJ1-1, with TRBD1 as a possible D gene (5 bases). The CDR3 is made up of 14 amino acids. Germline V CDR1 and CDR2: MNHEY, SVGAGI. The V gene lost 5 bases and the J gene lost 3 bases, with 13 bases spanning the gap. Here the CDR3 reads CASSPAGHDTEAFF. The CDR3 coding sequence is TGTGCCAGCAGTCCCGCAGGGCATGACACTGAAGCTTTCTTT.

The V call is TRBV7-2, the J call TRBJ2-7; weak D call: TRBD2 (6 bases). Germline V lookup: CDR1 SGHTA, CDR2 FQGNSA. Between the trimmed V and J ends, which lost 8 bases and 4 bases, there was a span of 33 bases. This CDR3 comprises 19 residues. DNA for the CDR3: TGTGCCAGCGTTTCGCGGATAATTCGGGGGAAAGTGGTCCCGTACGAGCAGTACTTC. It specifies CASVSRIIRGKVVPYEQYF.

The chain employs TRBV19 and TRBJ2-3; weak D call: TRBD1 (5 bases). There are 15 residues in the CDR3. Germline loops: CDR1 LNHDA, CDR2 SQIVND (reference sequence). V dropped 3 bases and J dropped 2 bases, with 12 bases sitting between them. CDR3 protein: CASSIWGADTDTQYF. The CDR3 DNA reads TGTGCCAGTAGTATTTGGGGCGCCGACACAGATACGCAGTATTTT.

This clone has only a few counts. The chain links TRBV29-1 to TRBJ2-3; 9 bases agree with TRBD2. This CDR3 comprises 14 residues. V trimming: 6 bases; J trimming: 3 bases; junction bases outside the gene matches: 7. CDR1 is SQVTM, CDR2 ANQGSEA, per germline. DNA of the CDR3: TGCAGCGTGGGGATTAGCGGGAGAACAGATACGCAGTATTTT. It is translated as CSVGISGRTDTQYF.

This rearrangement joins TRBV11-1 to TRBJ2-7; 7 bases match TRBD2. The CDR3 consists of 14 residues. Germline V CDR1 and CDR2: SGHAT, FQDESV (reference sequence). V was pared by 5 bases and J by 2 bases, with 6 bases of the junction left unmatched. The CDR3 sequence: CASSPPGGTYEQYF. CDR3 DNA sequence: TGTGCCAGCAGCCCCCCGGGAGGCACCTACGAGCAGTACTTC.

The V and J genes are TRBV11-3 and TRBJ2-4, with 9 bases that match TRBD1. With 2 bases clipped from V and 8 bases from J, the junction kept 19 bases outside the gene matches. Germline V lookup: CDR1 SGHNT, CDR2 YENEEA. This CDR3 region has 19 residues. The DNA of the CDR3 is TGTGCCAGCAGCTTAAGGGGGGGATGGGACAGGGTACCAATAGACATTCAGTACTTC. Translated, it gives CASSLRGGWDRVPIDIQYF.

The V gene is TRBV5-1, the J gene TRBJ2-1; 9 nucleotides match TRBD1. Unmatched junction bases numbered 14, after V lost 4 bases and J lost 9 bases. Germline CDR1 SGHRS, CDR2 YFSETQ. The CDR3 covers 16 residues. The CDR3 is CASSPFVSQGAIEQFF. The CDR3 bases are TGCGCCAGCAGCCCCTTCGTTTCACAGGGGGCCATTGAGCAGTTCTTC. Full variable domain (outside the CDR3, taken from reference TRBV5-1 and TRBJ2-1): KAGVTQTPRYLIKTRGQQVTLSCSPISGHRSVSWYQQTPGQGLQFLFEYFSETQRNKGNFPGRFSGRQFSNSRSEMNVSTLELGDSALYLCASSPFVSQGAIEQFFGPGTRLTVL.

CDR3 sequence (DNA): TGCGCCAGCAGCTCCGGACAGGTAGGCACTGAAGCTTTCTTT. This translates into CASSSGQVGTEAFF. V usage is TRBV5-1 and J usage is TRBJ1-1, with 7 nucleotides matching TRBD1. The germline V gene encodes CDR1 SGHRS and CDR2 YFSETQ. This CDR3 comprises 14 residues. The J segment lost 4 bases and the V segment lost 3 bases, leaving 6 bases of the junction unmatched.

The rearrangement links TRBV6-5 to TRBJ2-5; 7 positions agree with TRBD2. Germline trimming cut 2 bases from V and 3 bases from J; bases unmatched to any gene: 3. CDR1 and CDR2 from the germline V gene are MNHEY and SVGAGI. This CDR3 comprises 14 residues. DNA for the CDR3: TGTGCCAGCAGTTACGGAGCGGGAAAAGAGACCCAGTACTTC. The encoded protein is CASSYGAGKETQYF.

The chain has TRBV29-1 and TRBJ1-2; the D is unclear. Germline V gene data show CDR1 as SQVTM and CDR2 as ANQGSEA. The V end lost 5 bases, the J end lost 4 bases, and 5 bases lay between the germline ends. This CDR3 has 10 amino acids. CDR3 residues: CSVSSYGYTF. CDR3 sequence (DNA): TGCAGCGTTTCCAGCTATGGCTACACCTTC.

The genes are TRBV7-2 and TRBJ2-7; 9 positions match TRBD2. Germline V gene sequence: CDR1 SGHTA, CDR2 FQGNSA. Losses at the gene ends were 1 base for V and 2 bases for J; bases not matched to a gene: 3. This CDR3 region has 15 residues. The CDR3 bases are TGTGCCAGCAGCTTAGTTAGCGGGGGAACCTACGAGCAGTACTTC. It is translated as CASSLVSGGTYEQYF.

With respect to this clone: The junction does not match germline at one end; this may be a read error. This chain joins TRBV19 and TRBJ1-3; 11 bases map to TRBD1. CDR1 is LNHDA, CDR2 SQIVND, per germline (reference sequence). The length of the CDR3 is 13 residues. The CDR3 DNA reads as TGTGCCAGTACCCTCGGACAGGGGGCACCCTCCCTTTTT. Protein product: CASTLGQGAPSLF.

The chain recombines TRBV11-2 with TRBJ1-3; D may be TRBD1 (6 bases). This CDR3 has 12 amino acids. Germline CDR1 and CDR2: SGHAT and FQNNGV. With 0 bases removed from V and 14 bases from J, the gap between germline ends came to 11 bases. In DNA, the CDR3 is TGTGCCAGCAGCTTAGAACGGACAGAGGTATATTTT. Residues: CASSLERTEVYF.

This clone was seen a single time. V is TRBV19 and J is TRBJ1-4; a weak D match, TRBD1 (6 bases). The CDR3 length is 16 residues. Trimming took 7 bases from V and 0 from J, leaving 15 bases between them. Germline CDR1 reads LNHDA; CDR2 reads SQIVND (reference sequence). Written as DNA, the CDR3 is TGTGCCAGTAATACCCGAGGGGGATCAACTAATGAAAAACTGTTTTTT. Protein product: CASNTRGGSTNEKLFF. Using reference TRBV19 and TRBJ1-4 for the parts outside the CDR3, the full variable domain is DGGITQSPKYLFRKEGQNVTLSCEQNLNHDAMYWYRQDPGQGLRLIYYSQIVNDFQKGDIAEGYSVSREKKESFPLTVTSAQKNPTAFYLCASNTRGGSTNEKLFFGSGTQLSVL.

The chain joins TRBV11-1 to TRBJ2-4; tentative D call: TRBD2 (6 bases). This CDR3 comprises 15 residues. CDR1 is SGHAT and CDR2 is FQDESV in the germline V gene (reference sequence). V lost 3 bases to trimming and J lost 3 bases, with 12 bases between them. CDR3 region: CASSLGWGDKNIQYF. CDR3 in DNA: TGTGCCAGCAGCTTGGGATGGGGGGACAAAAACATTCAGTACTTC.

This sequence joins TRBV2 and TRBJ2-2; no reliable D call. CDR3 size: 14 residues. V gave up 5 bases and J gave up 5 bases, with 12 bases separating them. Per germline, CDR1 SNHLY and CDR2 FYNNEI. CDR3 protein: CASSSSRETGELFF. The CDR3 bases are TGTGCCAGCAGTTCTAGTAGAGAGACCGGGGAGCTGTTTTTT.

This rearrangement joins TRBV15 to TRBJ1-1; D not certain. V lost 2 bases, J lost 2 bases, and 9 bases lay in between. The germline CDR1 and CDR2 sequences are LNHNV and YYDKDF (reference sequence). The CDR3 is 14 residues long. The CDR3 loop is CATSRPIRNTEAFF. The CDR3, as DNA: TGTGCCACCAGCAGACCCATCAGAAACACTGAAGCTTTCTTT.

The rearrangement links TRBV11-2 to TRBJ2-1; 9 nucleotides align to TRBD1. The CDR3 covers 15 residues. The trim removed 8 bases at V and 4 bases at J, leaving 9 bases unmatched. Germline assignment: CDR1 SGHAT and CDR2 FQNNGV. Here the CDR3 reads CASGPGTGRYNEQFF. The DNA for the CDR3 is TGTGCCAGCGGTCCCGGGACAGGGAGGTACAATGAGCAGTTCTTC.

The J gene is TRBJ2-1, the V gene TRBV19; 10 positions match TRBD1. The J segment lost 8 bases and the V segment lost 5 bases, leaving 9 bases of the junction unmatched. The germline V gene has CDR1 LNHDA and CDR2 SQIVND (reference sequence). This CDR3 has 15 residues. In DNA, the CDR3 is TGTGCCAGTAGTGCACCGGGACAGGGGACCGATGAGCAGTTCTTC. Protein product: CASSAPGQGTDEQFF.

Worth noting for this clone: Its ends do not fully match the called genes, so a read error is possible. V is TRBV7-9 and J is TRBJ1-4; possible D gene TRBD1, 6 bases. The CDR3 runs to 15 residues. Germline assignment: CDR1 SEHNR and CDR2 FQNEAQ (reference sequence). The CDR3 DNA reads TGTTCCAGCAGCCCCTTGGACAGCCTTAATGAAAAACTGTTTTTT. Encoded protein: CSSSPLDSLNEKLFF.

The chain uses TRBV5-1 and TRBJ1-1; tentatively, D is TRBD1 (6 bases). The CDR3 runs 13 residues. Trimming shortened V by 0 bases and J by 4 bases, and 7 bases separated the two germline ends. The germline CDR1 and CDR2 sequences are SGHRS and YFSETQ. CDR3: CASSLAQGTEAFF. The CDR3 DNA reads as TGCGCCAGCAGCTTGGCACAGGGCACTGAAGCTTTCTTT.

The chain recombines TRBV19 with TRBJ2-1, with D possibly being TRBD2 (5 bases). CDR1 and CDR2 from the germline V gene are LNHDA and SQIVND (reference sequence). The CDR3 length is 13 residues. Trimming stripped 8 bases from V and 3 bases from J, with 11 bases between. DNA of the CDR3: TGTGCCAGTTCCATCGGGATCTACAATGAGCAGTTCTTC. The encoded protein is CASSIGIYNEQFF. Filled out from reference TRBV19 and TRBJ2-1, the complete variable domain reads DGGITQSPKYLFRKEGQNVTLSCEQNLNHDAMYWYRQDPGQGLRLIYYSQIVNDFQKGDIAEGYSVSREKKESFPLTVTSAQKNPTAFYLCASSIGIYNEQFFGPGTRLTVL.